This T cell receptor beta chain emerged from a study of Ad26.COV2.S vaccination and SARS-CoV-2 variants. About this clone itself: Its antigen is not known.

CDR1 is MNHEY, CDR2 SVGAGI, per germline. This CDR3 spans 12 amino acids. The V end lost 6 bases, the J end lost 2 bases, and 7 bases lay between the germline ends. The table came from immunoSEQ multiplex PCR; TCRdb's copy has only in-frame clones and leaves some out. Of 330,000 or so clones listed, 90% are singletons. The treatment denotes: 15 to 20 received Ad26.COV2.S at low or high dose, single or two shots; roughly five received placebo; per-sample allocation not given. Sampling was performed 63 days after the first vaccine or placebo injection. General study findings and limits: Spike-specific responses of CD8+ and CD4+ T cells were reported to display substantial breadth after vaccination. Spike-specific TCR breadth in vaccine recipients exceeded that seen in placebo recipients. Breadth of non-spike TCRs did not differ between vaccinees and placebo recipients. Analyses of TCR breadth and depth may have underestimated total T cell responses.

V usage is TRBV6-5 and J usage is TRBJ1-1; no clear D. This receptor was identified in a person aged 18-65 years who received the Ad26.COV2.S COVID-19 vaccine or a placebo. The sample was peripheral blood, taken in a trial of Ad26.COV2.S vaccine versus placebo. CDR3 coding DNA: TGTGCCAGCAGCGGGGATAACACTGAAGCTTTCTTT. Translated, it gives CASSGDNTEAFF.